The sequence of this T cell receptor (beta chain) was determined in a study of T cells in tuberculosis. With respect to this clone: The target antigen is unknown.

Unmatched junction bases numbered 15, after V lost 6 bases and J lost 7 bases. Germline V gene lookup returns CDR1 MDHEN and CDR2 SYDVKM. This CDR3 has 15 residues. The protocol was immunoSEQ multiplex PCR, while the TCRdb copy is restricted to in-frame clones and leaves out a portion. The data contain 25,000 to 30,000 clones, around 91% of them seen just once; the ten biggest clones take up around 5.7%. Study-wide findings and caveats: Classification accuracy was 85% to 90% (AUROC approximately 0.89) with the GMM-specific repertoire.

The sample comprised PBMCs. The TCR originated in a donor aged 5-35 years with latent tuberculosis or without tuberculosis infection. The chain links TRBV28 to TRBJ2-7; TRBD1 matches at 7 bases. CDR3 residues: CASRRGRGGFGEQYF. CDR3 coding DNA: TGTGCCAGCAGACGTGGTAGAGGGGGCTTTGGGGAGCAGTACTTC.